The 10 T cell receptor beta chains in this list originate from one sample, sequenced in a study of identical twins. Each CDR3 protein gets one entry after TCRdb re-called the 5' RACE reads with MiXCR. The profile shows about 530,000 distinct CDR3 sequences, approximately 20% of them singletons. These data were likewise used in another study, on yellow fever vaccine responses in identical twins.

The sequenced material came from CD4+ T cells sorted from blood. Every receptor here comes from a woman under 30 in good health.

This chain uses TRBV24-1 with TRBJ2-7, with D maybe TRBD2 (5 bases). The V end was cut by 6 bases, the J end by 7 bases, with 9 bases between. The CDR3 contains 11 residues. The germline V gene encodes CDR1 KGHDR and CDR2 SFDVKD. CDR3 residues: CATSFEREQYF. For the CDR3, the DNA is TGTGCCACCAGTTTCGAGCGGGAGCAGTACTTC.

The chain couples TRBV10-3 to TRBJ2-5; a possible D gene is TRBD2 (5 bases). CDR1 and CDR2 from the germline V gene are ENHRY and SYGVKD. The CDR3 is 14 amino acids. Between the trimmed V and J ends, which lost 0 bases and 2 bases, there was a span of 7 bases. The DNA of the CDR3 is TGTGCCATCAGTGAGTCCGGACTTCAAGAGACCCAGTACTTC. Residues: CAISESGLQETQYF.

This rearrangement joins TRBV5-1 to TRBJ2-6; 8 bases fit TRBD2. Trimming took 0 bases from V and 0 from J; bases not matched to a gene: 5. CDR1 SGHRS and CDR2 YFSETQ come from the germline V gene. CDR3 length: 18 residues. CDR3 amino acids: CASSLAGGGNSGANVLTF. CDR3 sequence (DNA): TGCGCCAGCAGCTTGGCCGGGGGGGGAAACTCTGGGGCCAACGTCCTGACTTTC. Drawing the rest from reference TRBV5-1 and TRBJ2-6, the complete variable domain is KAGVTQTPRYLIKTRGQQVTLSCSPISGHRSVSWYQQTPGQGLQFLFEYFSETQRNKGNFPGRFSGRQFSNSRSEMNVSTLELGDSALYLCASSLAGGGNSGANVLTFGAGSRLTVL.

V gene TRBV24-1 combines with J gene TRBJ1-5; weak D call: TRBD1 (5 bases). This CDR3 has 13 amino acids. Between the trimmed V and J ends, which lost 4 bases and 5 bases, there was a span of 8 bases. CDR1 is KGHDR, CDR2 SFDVKD, per germline. CDR3 sequence (DNA): TGTGCCACCAGTGAGGGACCCCATCAGCCCCAGCATTTT. Translation gives CATSEGPHQPQHF.

Ten or more counts support this clonotype. The chain joins TRBV2 to TRBJ1-2; D ambiguous. CDR3 length: 11 residues. Germline-derived CDR1 and CDR2 are SNHLY and FYNNEI. Trimming cost V 8 bases and J 2 bases, with 6 bases left between them. Here the CDR3 reads CASETNYGYTF. CDR3 DNA sequence: TGTGCCAGCGAAACGAACTATGGCTACACCTTC.

This clonotype was found a few times. V is TRBV16 and J is TRBJ2-5; no clear D gene. Germline loops: CDR1 KGHSY, CDR2 FQNENV. V dropped 5 bases and J dropped 2 bases, with 12 bases sitting between them. The CDR3 is made up of 14 amino acids. In DNA, the CDR3 is TGTGCCAGCAGCGAGCTGTCGGAGCAAGAGACCCAGTACTTC. This sequence encodes CASSELSEQETQYF.

The chain uses TRBV12-1 and TRBJ2-2; TRBD1, the table's D call, was not compared with the DNA. TRBV12-1 is assigned pseudogene status. CDR3 length equals 13 residues. The CDR3 DNA reads TGTGCCAGCACCCGGGACAGCACCGGGGAGCTGTTTTTT. It specifies CASTRDSTGELFF.

This clonotype showed up just a few times. The J gene is TRBJ1-1, the V gene TRBV5-1; no firm D call. V was cut by 0 bases and J by 3 bases, with 6 bases left in between. The CDR3 extends over 13 amino acids. In germline, CDR1 is SGHRS, CDR2 YFSETQ. CDR3 protein: CASSLDVYTEAFF. The CDR3 DNA follows: TGCGCCAGCAGCTTGGATGTATACACTGAAGCTTTCTTT.

This clonotype was counted between two and nine times. The chain recombines TRBV2 with TRBJ2-7; D gene unclear. V lost 0 bases to trimming and J lost 4 bases, with 4 bases between them. Per the germline V gene, CDR1 is SNHLY and CDR2 is FYNNEI. This CDR3 is built from 12 residues. The CDR3 bases are TGTGCCAGCAGTGAAGCGGGGTACGAGCAGTACTTC. It specifies CASSEAGYEQYF.

This clonotype occurred many times. The chain uses TRBV29-1 and TRBJ2-3; 14 bases line up with TRBD2. This CDR3 region has 15 residues. The V and J ends lost 5 bases and 5 bases, in that order; junction bases with no gene match: 6. Germline-derived CDR1 and CDR2 are SQVTM and ANQGSEA. The CDR3 is CSVPGLAGGVDTQYF. The CDR3 DNA is TGCAGCGTTCCCGGACTAGCGGGGGGCGTAGATACGCAGTATTTT.